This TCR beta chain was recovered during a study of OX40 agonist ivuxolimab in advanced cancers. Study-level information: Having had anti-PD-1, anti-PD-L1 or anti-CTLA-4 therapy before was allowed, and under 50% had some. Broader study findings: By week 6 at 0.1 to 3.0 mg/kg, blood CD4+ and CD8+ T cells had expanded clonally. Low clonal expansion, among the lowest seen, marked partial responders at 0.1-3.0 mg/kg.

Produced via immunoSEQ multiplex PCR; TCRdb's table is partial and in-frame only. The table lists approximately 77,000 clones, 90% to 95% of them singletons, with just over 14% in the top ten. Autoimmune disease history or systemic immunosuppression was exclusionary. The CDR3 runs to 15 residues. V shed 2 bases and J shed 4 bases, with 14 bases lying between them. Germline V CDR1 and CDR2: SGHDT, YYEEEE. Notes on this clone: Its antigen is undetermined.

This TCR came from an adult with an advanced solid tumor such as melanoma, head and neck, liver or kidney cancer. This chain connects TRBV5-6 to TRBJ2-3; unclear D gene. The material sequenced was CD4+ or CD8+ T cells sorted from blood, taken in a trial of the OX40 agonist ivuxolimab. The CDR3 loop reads CASSLEVPAADTQYF. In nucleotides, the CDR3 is TGTGCCAGCAGCTTAGAGGTACCTGCCGCAGATACGCAGTATTTT.